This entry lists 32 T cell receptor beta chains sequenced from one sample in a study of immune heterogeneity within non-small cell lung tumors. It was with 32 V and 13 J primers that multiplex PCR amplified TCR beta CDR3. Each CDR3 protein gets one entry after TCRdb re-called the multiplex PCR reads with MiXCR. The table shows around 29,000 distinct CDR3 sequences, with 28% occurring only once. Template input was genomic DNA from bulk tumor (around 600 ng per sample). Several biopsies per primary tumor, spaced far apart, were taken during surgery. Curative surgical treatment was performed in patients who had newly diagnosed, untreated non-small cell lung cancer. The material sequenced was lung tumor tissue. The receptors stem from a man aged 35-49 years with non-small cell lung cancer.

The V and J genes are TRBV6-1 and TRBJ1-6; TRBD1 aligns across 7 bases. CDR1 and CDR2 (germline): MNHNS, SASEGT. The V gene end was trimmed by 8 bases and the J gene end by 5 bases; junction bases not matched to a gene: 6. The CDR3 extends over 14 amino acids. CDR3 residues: CASADRSNNSPLHF. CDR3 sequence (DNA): TGTGCCAGCGCGGACAGGTCGAATAATTCACCCCTCCACTTT.

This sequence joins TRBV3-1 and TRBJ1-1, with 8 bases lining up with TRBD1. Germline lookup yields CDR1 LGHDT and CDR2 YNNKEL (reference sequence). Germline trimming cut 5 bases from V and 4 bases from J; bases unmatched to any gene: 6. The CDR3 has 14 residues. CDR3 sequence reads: CASSNPGGGTEAFF. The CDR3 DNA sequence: TGTGCCAGCAGCAACCCAGGGGGCGGCACTGAAGCTTTCTTT.

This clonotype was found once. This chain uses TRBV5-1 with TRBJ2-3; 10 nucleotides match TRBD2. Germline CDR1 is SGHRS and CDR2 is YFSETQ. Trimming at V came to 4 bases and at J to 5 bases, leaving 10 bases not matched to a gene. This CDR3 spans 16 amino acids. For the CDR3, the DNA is TGCGCCAGCAGCCTCGGGACTAGCGAACGCATAGATACGCAGTATTTT. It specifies CASSLGTSERIDTQYF.

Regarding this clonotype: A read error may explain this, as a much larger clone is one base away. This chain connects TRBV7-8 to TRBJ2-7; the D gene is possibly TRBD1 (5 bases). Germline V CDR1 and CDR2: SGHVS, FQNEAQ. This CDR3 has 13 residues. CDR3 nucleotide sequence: TGTGCCAGCAGCTTAGTAGGACAATACGAGCACTACTTC. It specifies CASSLVGQYEHYF.

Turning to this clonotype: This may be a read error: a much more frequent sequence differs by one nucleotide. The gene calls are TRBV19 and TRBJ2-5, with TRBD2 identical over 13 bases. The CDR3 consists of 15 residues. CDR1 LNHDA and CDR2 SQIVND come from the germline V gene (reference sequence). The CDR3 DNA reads TGTGTCAGTAGTATAGGACTAGCGGGAGTCCAGACCCAGTACTTC. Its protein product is CVSSIGLAGVQTQYF.

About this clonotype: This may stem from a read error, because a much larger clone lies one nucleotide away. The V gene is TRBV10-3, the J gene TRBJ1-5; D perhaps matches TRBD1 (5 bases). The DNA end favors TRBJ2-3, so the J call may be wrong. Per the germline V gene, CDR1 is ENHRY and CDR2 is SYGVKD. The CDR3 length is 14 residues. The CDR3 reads CAISESGLNGAQYF. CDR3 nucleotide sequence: TGTGCCATCAGTGAGTCGGGGCTCAATGGAGCCCAGTATTTT.

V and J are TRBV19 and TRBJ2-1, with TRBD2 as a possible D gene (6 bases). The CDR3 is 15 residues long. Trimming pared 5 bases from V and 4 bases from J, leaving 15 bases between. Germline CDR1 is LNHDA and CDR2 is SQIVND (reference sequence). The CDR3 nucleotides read TGTGCCAGTAGTTCTGGTCTAGCGTCTTACAATGAGCAGTTCTTC. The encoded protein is CASSSGLASYNEQFF.

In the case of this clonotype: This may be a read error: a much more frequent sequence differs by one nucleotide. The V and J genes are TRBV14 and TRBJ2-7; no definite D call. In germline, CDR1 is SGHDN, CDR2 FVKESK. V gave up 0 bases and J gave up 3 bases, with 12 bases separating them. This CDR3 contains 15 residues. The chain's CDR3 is CASSQERRLVYEQYF. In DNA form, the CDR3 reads TGTGCCAGCAGCCAAGAGCGAAGGCTCGTCTACGAGCAGTACTTC.

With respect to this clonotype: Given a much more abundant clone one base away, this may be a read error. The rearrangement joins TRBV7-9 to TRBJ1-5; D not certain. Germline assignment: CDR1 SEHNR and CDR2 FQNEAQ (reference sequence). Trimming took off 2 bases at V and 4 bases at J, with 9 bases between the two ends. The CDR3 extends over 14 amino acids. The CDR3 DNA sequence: TGTGCCAGCAGCTTAATTGATAGAAATCAGCCCCAGCATTTT. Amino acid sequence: CASSLIDRNQPQHF.

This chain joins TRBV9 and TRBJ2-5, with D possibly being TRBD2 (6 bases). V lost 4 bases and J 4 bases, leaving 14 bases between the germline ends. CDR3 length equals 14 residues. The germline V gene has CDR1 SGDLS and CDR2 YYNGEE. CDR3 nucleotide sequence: TGTGCCAGCAGCCCGACGGGGGATAGAGAGACCCAGTACTTC. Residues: CASSPTGDRETQYF.

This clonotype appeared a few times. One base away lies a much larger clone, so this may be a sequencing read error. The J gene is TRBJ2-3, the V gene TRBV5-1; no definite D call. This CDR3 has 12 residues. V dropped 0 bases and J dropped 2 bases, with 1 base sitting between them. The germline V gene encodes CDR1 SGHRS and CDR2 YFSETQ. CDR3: CASSLATDTQYF. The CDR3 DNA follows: TGCGCCAGCAGCTTGGCCACAGATACGCAGTATTTT.

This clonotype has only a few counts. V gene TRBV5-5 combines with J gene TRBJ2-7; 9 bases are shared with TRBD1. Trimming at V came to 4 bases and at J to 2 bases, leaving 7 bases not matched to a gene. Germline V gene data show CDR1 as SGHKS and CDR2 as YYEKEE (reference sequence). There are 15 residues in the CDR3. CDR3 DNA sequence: TGTGCCAGCAGCCCCGACAGGGGGAACACCTACGAGCAGTACTTC. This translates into CASSPDRGNTYEQYF.

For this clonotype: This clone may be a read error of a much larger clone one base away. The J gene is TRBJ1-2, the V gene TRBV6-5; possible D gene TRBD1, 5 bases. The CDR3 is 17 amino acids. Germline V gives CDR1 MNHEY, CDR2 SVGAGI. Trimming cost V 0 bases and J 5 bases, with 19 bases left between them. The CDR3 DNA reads TGTGCCAGCAGTTACTCAAAGCAGGGCGGATTACATTATGGCTACACCTTC. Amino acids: CASSYSKQGGLHYGYTF.

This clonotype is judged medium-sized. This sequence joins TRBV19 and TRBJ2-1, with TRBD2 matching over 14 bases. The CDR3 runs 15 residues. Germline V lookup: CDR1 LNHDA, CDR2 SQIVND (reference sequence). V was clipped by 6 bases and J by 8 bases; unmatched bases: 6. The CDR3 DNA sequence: TGTGCCAGTAGACCGGGACTAGCGGGAGTCTATGAGCAGTTCTTC. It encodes CASRPGLAGVYEQFF.

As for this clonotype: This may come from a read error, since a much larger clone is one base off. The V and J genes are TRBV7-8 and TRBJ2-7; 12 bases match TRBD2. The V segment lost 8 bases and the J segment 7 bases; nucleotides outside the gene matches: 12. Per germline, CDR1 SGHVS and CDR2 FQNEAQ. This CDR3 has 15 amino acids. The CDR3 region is CASGKQTSGSKEQYF. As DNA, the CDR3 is TGTGCCAGCGGGAAACAGACTAGCGGGAGCAAAGAGCAGTACTTC.

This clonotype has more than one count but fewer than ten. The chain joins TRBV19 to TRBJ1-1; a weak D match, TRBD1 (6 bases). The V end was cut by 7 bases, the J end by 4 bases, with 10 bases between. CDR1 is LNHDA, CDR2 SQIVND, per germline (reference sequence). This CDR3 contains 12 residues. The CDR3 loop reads CASKQGGTEAFF. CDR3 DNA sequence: TGTGCCAGTAAACAGGGCGGCACTGAAGCTTTCTTT.

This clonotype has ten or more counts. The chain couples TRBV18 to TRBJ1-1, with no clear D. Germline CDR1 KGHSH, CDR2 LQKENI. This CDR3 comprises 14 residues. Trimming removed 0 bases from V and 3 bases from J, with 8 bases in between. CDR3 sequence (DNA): TGTGCCAGCTCACCACCGAACGGCGACACTGAAGCTTTCTTT. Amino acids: CASSPPNGDTEAFF.

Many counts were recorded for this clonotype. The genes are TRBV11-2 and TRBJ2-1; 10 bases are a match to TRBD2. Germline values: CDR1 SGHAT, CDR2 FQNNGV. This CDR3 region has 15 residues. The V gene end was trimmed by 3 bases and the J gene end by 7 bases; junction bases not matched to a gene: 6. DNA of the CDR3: TGTGCCAGCAGCTTGGCTAGCGGGAGCGTGAATGAGCAGTTCTTC. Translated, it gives CASSLASGSVNEQFF.

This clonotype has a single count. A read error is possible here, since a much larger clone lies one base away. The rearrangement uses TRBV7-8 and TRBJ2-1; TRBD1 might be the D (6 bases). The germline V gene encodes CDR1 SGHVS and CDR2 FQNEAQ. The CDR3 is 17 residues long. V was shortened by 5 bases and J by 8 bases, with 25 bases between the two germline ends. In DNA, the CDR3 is TGTGCCAGCAGCCCAATAGACGCGCGTTCGAGGGGGTATGAGCAGTTCTTC. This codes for CASSPIDARSRGYEQFF. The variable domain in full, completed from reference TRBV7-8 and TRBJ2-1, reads GAGVSQSPRYKVAKRGQDVALRCDPISGHVSLFWYQQALGQGPEFLTYFQNEAQLDKSGLPSDRFFAERPEGSVSTLKIQRTQQEDSAVYLCASSPIDARSRGYEQFFGPGTRLTVL.

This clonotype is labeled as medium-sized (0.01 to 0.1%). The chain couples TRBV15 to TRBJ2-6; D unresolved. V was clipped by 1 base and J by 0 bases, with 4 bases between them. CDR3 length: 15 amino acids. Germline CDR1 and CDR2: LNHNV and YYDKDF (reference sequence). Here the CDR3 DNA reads TGTGCCACCAGCAGAGTAGGCTCTGGGGCCAACGTCCTGACTTTC. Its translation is CATSRVGSGANVLTF.

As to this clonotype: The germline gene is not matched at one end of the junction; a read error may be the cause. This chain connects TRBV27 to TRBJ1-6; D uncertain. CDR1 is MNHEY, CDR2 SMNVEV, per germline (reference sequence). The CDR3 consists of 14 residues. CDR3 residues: CAGSLRRVNSPLHF. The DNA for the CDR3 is TGTGCCGGCAGTTTAAGAAGGGTAAACTCACCCCTCCACTTT.

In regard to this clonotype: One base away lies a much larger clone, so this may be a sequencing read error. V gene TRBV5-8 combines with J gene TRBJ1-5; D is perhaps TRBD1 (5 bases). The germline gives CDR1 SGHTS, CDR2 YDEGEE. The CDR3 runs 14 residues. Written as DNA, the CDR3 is TGTGCCAGCAGCTGGGGACCCCCGAATCAGCCCCGGCATTTT. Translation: CASSWGPPNQPRHF.

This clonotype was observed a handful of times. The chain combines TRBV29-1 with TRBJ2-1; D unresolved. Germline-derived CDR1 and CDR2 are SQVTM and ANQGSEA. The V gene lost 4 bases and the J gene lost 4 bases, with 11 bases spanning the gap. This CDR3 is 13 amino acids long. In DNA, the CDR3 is TGCAGCGTTGGACGCACACAGTACAATGAGCAGTTCTTC. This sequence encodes CSVGRTQYNEQFF.

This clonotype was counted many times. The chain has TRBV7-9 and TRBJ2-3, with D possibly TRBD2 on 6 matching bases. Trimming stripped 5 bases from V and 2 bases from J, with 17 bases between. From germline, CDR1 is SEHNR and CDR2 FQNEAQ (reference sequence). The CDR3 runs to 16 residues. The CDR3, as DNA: TGTGCCAGCAGCCTTCTAGCGACCCCTTACACAGATACGCAGTATTTT. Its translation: CASSLLATPYTDTQYF.

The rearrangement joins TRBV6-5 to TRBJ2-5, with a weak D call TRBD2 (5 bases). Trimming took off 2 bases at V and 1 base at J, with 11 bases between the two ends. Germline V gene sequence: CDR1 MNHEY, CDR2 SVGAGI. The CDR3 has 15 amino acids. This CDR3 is CASSYRGSPQETQYF. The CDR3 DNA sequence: TGTGCCAGCAGTTACCGGGGTAGCCCCCAAGAGACCCAGTACTTC.

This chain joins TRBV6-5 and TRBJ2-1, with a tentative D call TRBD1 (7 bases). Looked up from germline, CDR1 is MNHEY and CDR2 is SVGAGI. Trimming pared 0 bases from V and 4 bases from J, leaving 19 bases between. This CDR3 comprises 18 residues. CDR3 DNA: TGTGCCAGCAGTTACTCGATTCCAGGGGGAGGTATTTACAATGAGCAGTTCTTC. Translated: CASSYSIPGGGIYNEQFF.

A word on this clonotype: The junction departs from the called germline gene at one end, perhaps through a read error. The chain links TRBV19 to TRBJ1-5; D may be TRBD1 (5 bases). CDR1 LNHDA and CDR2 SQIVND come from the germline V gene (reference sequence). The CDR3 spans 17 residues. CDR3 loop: CASSLRDSPLSNQPLHF. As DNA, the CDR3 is TGTGCCAGTAGTCTCCGGGACTCACCCCTTAGCAATCAGCCCCTGCATTTT.

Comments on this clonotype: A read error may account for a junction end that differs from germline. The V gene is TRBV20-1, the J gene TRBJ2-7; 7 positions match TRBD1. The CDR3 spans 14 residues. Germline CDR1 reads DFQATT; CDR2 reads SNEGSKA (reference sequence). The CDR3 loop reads CSARGLGQTYEHYF. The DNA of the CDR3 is TGCAGTGCTAGAGGTTTGGGACAGACCTACGAGCACTACTTC.

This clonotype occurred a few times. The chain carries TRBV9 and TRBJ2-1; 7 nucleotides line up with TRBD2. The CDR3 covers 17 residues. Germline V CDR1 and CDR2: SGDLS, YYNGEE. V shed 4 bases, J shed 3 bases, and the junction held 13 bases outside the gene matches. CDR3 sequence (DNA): TGTGCCAGCAGCACCCGACTAGCTAGGGCGGGCTACAATGAGCAGTTCTTC. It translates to CASSTRLARAGYNEQFF.

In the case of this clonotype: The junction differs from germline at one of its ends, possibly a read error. The CDR3 DNA is TGTACCAGCAGTTCCCCCCACTTGGGGGCCAACGTCCTGACTTTC. Translation: CTSSSPHLGANVLTF. The V gene is TRBV12-3 or TRBV12-4, the J gene TRBJ2-6; D ambiguous. This CDR3 is 15 amino acids long.

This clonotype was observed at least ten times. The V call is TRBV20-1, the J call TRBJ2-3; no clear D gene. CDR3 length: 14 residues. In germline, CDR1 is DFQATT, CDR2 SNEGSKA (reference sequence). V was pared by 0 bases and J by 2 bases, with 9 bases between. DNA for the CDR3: TGCAGTGCTAGAGACGCCAGCACCACAGATACGCAGTATTTT. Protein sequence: CSARDASTTDTQYF.

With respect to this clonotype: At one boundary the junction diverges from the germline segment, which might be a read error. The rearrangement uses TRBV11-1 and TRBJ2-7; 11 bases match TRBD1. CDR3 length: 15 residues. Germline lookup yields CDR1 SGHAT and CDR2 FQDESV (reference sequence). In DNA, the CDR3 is TGTGCCAGCATCTTAGGCCGGGACAGGGGGTACGAGCAGTACTTC. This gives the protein CASILGRDRGYEQYF.